The present T cell receptor (beta chain) was sequenced within a study of chemoradiotherapy in HPV16-positive cancers. Data came from immunoSEQ multiplex PCR; TCRdb stores just in-frame clones and leaves some out. The sample has about 17,000 clones; around nine tenths are singletons. Note on this clone: Its antigen is unknown.

Over chemoradiotherapy, repertoires were sampled more than once. General study findings and limits: Candidate HPV-specific clones and E7-related TCR motifs grew in tumor during treatment.

Germline V lookup: CDR1 MGHRA, CDR2 YSYEKL. The CDR3 length is 15 residues. V lost 4 bases and J 8 bases, leaving 15 bases between the germline ends. This receptor was obtained from a human donor with HPV-associated anogenital cancer. The genes are TRBV4-1 and TRBJ1-6; unclear D gene. Here the sequenced sample was blood, taken from a patient who underwent chemoradiotherapy. Here the CDR3 reads CASSLLTNPDSPLHF. CDR3 DNA sequence: TGCGCCAGCAGCCTCCTGACGAACCCTGATTCACCCCTCCACTTT.